This T cell receptor beta chain was identified during a study of CD8 T cells in ankylosing spondylitis. Whole-study results and caveats: Within ankylosing spondylitis blood, a TCR beta motif made up of eight or nine highly homologous variants appeared to be characteristic.

As to this clonotype: Its target is unknown.

V lost 2 bases to trimming and J lost 9 bases, with 24 bases between them. Germline V gene lookup returns CDR1 SGHRS and CDR2 YFSETQ. The CDR3 is 16 amino acids. TCRdb reprocessed the 5' RACE reads with MiXCR, giving one entry per CDR3 protein. The table lists a few hundred thousand distinct CDR3 sequences, around 21% of them singletons. This chain connects TRBV5-1 to TRBJ2-7, with a possible D match to TRBD2 (5 bases). The sequence was collected from a female donor with ankylosing spondylitis or in good health (not recorded which). The specimen sequenced was blood, either unsorted or a sorted T cell fraction (not recorded which). The CDR3 sequence: CASSFFRTHAGEGQYF. In nucleotides, the CDR3 is TGCGCCAGCAGCTTCTTCAGGACTCACGCTGGCGAAGGGCAGTACTTC.